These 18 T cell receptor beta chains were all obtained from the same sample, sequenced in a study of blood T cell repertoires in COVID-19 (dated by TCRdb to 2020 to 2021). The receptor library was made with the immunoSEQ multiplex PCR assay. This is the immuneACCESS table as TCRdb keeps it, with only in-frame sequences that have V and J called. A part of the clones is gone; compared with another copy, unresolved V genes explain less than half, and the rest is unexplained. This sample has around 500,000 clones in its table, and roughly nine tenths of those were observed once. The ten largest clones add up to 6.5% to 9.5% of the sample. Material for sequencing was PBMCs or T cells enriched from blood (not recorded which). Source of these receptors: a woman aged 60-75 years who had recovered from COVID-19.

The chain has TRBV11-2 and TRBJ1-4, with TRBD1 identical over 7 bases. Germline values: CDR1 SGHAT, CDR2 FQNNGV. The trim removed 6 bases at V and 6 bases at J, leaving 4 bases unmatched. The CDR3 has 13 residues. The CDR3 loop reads CASRDRADEKLFF. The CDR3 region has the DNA TGTGCCAGCAGAGACAGGGCGGATGAAAAACTGTTTTTT.

CDR3 sequence (DNA): TGTGCCAGCAGCTTAGTGGTCGGGGCAGATACGCAGTATTTT. This gives the protein CASSLVVGADTQYF. The V gene is TRBV7-2, the J gene TRBJ2-3; possible D gene TRBD2, 5 bases. Trimming removed 1 base at V and 4 bases at J, with 9 bases between. The germline CDR1 and CDR2 sequences are SGHTA and FQGNSA. This CDR3 region has 14 residues. The variable domain in full, completed from reference TRBV7-2 and TRBJ2-3, reads GAGVSQSPSNKVTEKGKDVELRCDPISGHTALYWYRQSLGQGLEFLIYFQGNSAPDKSGLPSDRFSAERTGGSVSTLTIQRTQQEDSAVYLCASSLVVGADTQYFGPGTRLTVL.

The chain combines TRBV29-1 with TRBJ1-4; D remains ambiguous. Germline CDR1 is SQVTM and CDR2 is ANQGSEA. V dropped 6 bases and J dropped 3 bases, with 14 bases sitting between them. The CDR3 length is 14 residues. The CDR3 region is CSVSEGVANEKLFF. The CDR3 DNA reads TGCAGCGTCTCCGAGGGAGTGGCTAATGAAAAACTGTTTTTT.

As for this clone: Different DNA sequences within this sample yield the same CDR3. DNA for the CDR3: TGTGCCAGCAGCTTAGTAGGAGGCGCTGGGGCCAACGTCCTGACTTTC. Protein product: CASSLVGGAGANVLTF. This chain links TRBV7-2 with TRBJ2-6; D possibly corresponds to TRBD2 (5 bases). Trimming cost V 1 base and J 2 bases, with 9 bases left between them. The CDR3 loop spans 16 amino acids. The germline gives CDR1 SGHTA, CDR2 FQGNSA. The complete variable domain, with remaining parts taken from reference TRBV7-2 and TRBJ2-6, reads GAGVSQSPSNKVTEKGKDVELRCDPISGHTALYWYRQSLGQGLEFLIYFQGNSAPDKSGLPSDRFSAERTGGSVSTLTIQRTQQEDSAVYLCASSLVGGAGANVLTFGAGSRLTVL.

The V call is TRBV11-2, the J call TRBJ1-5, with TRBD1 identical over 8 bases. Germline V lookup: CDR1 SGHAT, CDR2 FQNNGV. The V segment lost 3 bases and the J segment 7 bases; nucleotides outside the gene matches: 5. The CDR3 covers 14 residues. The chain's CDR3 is CASSLTGEGQPQHF. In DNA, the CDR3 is TGTGCCAGCAGCTTGACAGGGGAGGGACAGCCCCAGCATTTT.

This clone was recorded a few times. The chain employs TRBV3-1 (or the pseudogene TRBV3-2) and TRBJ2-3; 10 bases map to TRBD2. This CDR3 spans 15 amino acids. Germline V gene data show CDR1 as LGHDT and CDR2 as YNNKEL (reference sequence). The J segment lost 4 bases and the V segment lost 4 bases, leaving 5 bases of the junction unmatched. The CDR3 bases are TGTGCCAGCAGCCCACGGGGACTAGCGCCAGATACGCAGTATTTT. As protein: CASSPRGLAPDTQYF.

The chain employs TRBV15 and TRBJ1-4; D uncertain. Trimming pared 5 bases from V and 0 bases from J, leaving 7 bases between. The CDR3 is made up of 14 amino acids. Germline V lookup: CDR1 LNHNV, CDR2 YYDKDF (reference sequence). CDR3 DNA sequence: TGTGCCACCAGCCGGGGTTCAACTAATGAAAAACTGTTTTTT. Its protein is CATSRGSTNEKLFF.

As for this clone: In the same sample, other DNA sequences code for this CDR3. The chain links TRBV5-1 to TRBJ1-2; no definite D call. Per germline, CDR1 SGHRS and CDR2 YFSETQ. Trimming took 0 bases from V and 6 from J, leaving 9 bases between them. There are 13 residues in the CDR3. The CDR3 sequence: CASSLGQVHGYTF. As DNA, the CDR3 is TGCGCCAGCAGCTTGGGTCAGGTCCATGGCTACACCTTC.

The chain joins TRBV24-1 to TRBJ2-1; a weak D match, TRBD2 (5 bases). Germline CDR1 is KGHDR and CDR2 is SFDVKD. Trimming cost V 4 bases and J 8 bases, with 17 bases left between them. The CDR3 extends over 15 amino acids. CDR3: CATSDPLRVGDEQFF. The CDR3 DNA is TGTGCCACCAGTGACCCGCTGAGGGTTGGGGATGAGCAGTTCTTC.

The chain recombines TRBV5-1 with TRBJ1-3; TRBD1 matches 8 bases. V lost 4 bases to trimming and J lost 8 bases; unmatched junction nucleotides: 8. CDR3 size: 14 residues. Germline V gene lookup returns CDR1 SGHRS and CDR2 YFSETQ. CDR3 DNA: TGCGCCAGCAGCGAGGGTGGACAGGGTGACACCATATATTTT. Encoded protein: CASSEGGQGDTIYF.

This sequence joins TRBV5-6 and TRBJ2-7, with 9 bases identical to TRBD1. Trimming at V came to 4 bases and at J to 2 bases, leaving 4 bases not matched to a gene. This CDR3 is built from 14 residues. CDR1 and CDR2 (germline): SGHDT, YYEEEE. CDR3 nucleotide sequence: TGTGCCAGCAGCGTACGACAGGGGGCCTACGAGCAGTACTTC. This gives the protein CASSVRQGAYEQYF. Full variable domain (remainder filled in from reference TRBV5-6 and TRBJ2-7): DAGVTQSPTHLIKTRGQQVTLRCSPKSGHDTVSWYQQALGQGPQFIFQYYEEEERQRGNFPDRFSGHQFPNYSSELNVNALLLGDSALYLCASSVRQGAYEQYFGPGTRLTVT.

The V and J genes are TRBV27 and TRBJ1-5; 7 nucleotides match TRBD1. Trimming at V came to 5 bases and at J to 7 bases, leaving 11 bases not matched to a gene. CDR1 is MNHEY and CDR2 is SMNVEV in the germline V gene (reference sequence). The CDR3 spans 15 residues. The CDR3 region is CASSPRQGDGQPQHF. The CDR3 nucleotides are TGTGCCAGCAGTCCTCGACAGGGCGACGGACAGCCCCAGCATTTT.

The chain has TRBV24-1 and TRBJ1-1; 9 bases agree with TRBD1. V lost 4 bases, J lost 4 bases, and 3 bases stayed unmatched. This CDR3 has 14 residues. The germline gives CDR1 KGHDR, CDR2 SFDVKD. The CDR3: CATSDGQGITEAFF. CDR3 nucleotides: TGTGCCACCAGTGACGGACAGGGGATCACTGAAGCTTTCTTT.

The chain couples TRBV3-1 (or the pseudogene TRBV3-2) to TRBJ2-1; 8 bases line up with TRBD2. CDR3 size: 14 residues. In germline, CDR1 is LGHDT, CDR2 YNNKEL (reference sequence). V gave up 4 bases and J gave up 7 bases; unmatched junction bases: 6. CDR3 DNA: TGTGCCAGCAGCCCGGGACTAGGGGTGAATGAGCAGTTCTTC. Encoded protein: CASSPGLGVNEQFF.

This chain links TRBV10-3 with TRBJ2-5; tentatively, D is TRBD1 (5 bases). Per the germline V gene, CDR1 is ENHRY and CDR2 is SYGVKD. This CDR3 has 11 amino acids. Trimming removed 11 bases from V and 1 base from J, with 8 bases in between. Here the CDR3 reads CAVQGQETQYF. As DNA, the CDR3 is TGTGCCGTCCAGGGCCAAGAGACCCAGTACTTC.

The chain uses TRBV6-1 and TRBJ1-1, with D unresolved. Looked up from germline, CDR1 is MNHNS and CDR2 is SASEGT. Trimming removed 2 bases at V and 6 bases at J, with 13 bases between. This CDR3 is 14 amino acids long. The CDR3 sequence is CASSEYFTEAEAFF. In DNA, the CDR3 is TGTGCCAGCAGTGAATACTTTACAGAAGCTGAAGCTTTCTTT.

CDR3 DNA sequence: TGTGCCAGCAGCTTAAAGCGACGCAGCTCCTACGAGCAGTACTTC. Translation: CASSLKRRSSYEQYF. The chain combines TRBV7-4 with TRBJ2-7; no definite D call. The CDR3 is made up of 15 amino acids. The V end lost 2 bases, the J end lost 0 bases, and 11 bases lay between the germline ends. Germline assignment: CDR1 SGHVT and CDR2 SQSDAQ.

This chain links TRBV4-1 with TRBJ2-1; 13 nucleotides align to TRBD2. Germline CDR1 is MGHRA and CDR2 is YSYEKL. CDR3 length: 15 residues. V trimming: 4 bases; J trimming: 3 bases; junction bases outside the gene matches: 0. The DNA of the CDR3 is TGCGCCAGCAGCCGACTAGCGGGGGGCTACAATGAGCAGTTCTTC. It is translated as CASSRLAGGYNEQFF.